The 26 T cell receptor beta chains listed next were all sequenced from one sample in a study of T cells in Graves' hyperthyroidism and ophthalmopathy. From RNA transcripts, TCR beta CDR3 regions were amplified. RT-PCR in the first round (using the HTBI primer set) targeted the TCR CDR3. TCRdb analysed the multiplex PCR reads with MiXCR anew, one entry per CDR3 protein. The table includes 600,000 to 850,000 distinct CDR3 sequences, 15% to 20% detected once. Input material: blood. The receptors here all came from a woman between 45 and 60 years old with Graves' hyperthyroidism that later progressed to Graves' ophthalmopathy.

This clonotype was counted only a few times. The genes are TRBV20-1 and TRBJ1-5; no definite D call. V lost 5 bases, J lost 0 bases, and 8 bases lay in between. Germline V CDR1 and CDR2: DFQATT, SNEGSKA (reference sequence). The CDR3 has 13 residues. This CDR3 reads CSASDFSNQPQHF. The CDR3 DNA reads TGCAGTGCTTCGGACTTTAGCAATCAGCCCCAGCATTTT.

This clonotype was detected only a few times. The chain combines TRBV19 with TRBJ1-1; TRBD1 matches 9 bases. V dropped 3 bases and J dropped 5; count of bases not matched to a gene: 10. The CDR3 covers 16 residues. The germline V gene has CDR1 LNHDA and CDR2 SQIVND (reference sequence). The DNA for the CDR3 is TGTGCCAGTAGTATTTCGGGGACAGGGAGACGGACTGAAGCTTTCTTT. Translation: CASSISGTGRRTEAFF.

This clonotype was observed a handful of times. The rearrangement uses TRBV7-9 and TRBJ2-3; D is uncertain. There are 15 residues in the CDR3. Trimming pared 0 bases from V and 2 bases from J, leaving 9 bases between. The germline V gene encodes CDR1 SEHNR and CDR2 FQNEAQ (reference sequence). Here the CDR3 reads CASSLASPITDTQYF. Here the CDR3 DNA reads TGTGCCAGCAGCTTAGCCAGCCCGATCACAGATACGCAGTATTTT.

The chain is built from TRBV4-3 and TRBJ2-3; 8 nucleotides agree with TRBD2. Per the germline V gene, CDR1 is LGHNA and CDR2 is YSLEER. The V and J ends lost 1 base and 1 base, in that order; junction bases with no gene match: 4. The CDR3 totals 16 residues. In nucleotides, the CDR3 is TGCGCCAGCAGCCAAGGCGGGGGGCCTCGCACAGATACGCAGTATTTT. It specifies CASSQGGGPRTDTQYF.

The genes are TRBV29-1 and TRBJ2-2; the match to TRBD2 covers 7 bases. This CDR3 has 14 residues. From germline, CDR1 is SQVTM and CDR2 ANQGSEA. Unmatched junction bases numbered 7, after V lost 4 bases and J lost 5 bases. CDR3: CSVGGGPWTGELFF. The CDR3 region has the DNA TGCAGCGTTGGGGGGGGACCGTGGACCGGGGAGCTGTTTTTT.

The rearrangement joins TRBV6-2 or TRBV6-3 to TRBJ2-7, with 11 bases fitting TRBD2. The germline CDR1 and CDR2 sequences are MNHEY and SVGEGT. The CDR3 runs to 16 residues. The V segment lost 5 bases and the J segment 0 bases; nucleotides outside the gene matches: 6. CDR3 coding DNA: TGTGCCAGCAGTCGGGTTAGCGGGGGGGCCTCCTACGAGCAGTACTTC. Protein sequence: CASSRVSGGASYEQYF.

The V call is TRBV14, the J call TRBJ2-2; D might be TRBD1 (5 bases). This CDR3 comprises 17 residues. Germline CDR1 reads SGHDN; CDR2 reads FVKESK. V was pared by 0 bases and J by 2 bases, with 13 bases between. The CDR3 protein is CASSQDPRELNTGELFF. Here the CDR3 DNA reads TGTGCCAGCAGCCAAGATCCCAGGGAACTTAACACCGGGGAGCTGTTTTTT.

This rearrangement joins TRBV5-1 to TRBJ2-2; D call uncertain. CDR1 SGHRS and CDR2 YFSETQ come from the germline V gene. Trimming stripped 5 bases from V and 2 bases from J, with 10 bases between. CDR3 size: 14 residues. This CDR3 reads CASRTEPNTGELFF. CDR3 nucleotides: TGCGCCAGCAGAACAGAACCTAACACCGGGGAGCTGTTTTTT.

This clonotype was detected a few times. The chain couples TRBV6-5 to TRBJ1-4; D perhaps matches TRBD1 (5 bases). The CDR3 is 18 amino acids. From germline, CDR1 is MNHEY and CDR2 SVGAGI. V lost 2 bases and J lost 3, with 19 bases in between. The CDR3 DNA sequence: TGTGCCAGCAGTTACGGCCCTGGGAGGCGAGGGGCTAATGAAAAACTGTTTTTT. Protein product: CASSYGPGRRGANEKLFF.

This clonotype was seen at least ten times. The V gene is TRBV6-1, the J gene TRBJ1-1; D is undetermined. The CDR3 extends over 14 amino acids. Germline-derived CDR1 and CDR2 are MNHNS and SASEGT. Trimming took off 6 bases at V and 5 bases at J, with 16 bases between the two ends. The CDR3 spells CASSRVFARTEAFF. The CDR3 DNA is TGTGCCAGCAGCAGAGTTTTCGCTAGAACTGAAGCTTTCTTT.

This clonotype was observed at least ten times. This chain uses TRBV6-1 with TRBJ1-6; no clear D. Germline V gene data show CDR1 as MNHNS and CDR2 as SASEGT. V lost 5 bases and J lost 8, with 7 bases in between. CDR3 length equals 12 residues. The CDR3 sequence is CASSYRDSPLHF. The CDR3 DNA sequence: TGTGCCAGCAGTTACCGGGATTCACCCCTCCACTTT.

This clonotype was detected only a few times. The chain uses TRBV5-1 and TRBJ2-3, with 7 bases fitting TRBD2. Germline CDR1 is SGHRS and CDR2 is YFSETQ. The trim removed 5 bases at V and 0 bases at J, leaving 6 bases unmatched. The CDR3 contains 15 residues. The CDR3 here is CASSARGGSTDTQYF. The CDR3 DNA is TGCGCCAGCAGTGCTCGCGGGGGTAGCACAGATACGCAGTATTTT.

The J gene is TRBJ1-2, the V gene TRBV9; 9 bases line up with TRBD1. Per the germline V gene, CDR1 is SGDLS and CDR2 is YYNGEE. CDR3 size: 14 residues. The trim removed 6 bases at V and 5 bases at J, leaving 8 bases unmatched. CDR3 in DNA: TGTGCCAGCAACCCTGGGACAGGGCTTTATGGCTACACCTTC. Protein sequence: CASNPGTGLYGYTF.

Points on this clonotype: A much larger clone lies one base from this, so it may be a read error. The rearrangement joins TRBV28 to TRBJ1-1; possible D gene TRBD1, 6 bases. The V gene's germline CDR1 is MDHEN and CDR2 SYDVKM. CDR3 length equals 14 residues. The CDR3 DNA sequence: TGTGCCAGCAGTGATTATCTGGGGGGCGAGATAGCTTCCTTT. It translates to CASSDYLGGEIASF.

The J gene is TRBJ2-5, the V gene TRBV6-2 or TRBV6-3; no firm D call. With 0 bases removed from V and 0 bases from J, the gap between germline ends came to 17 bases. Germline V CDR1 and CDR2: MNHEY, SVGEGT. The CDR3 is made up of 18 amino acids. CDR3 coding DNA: TGTGCCAGCAGTTACTCGACTTTGCCACCGCCGTACCAAGAGACCCAGTACTTC. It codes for CASSYSTLPPPYQETQYF.

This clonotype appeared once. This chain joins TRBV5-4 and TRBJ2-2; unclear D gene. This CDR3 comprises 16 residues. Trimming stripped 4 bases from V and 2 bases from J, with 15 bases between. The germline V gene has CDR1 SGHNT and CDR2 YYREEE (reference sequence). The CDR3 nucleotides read TGTGCCAGCAGCCCCAACCTTACCCGAAACACCGGGGAGCTGTTTTTT. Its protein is CASSPNLTRNTGELFF.

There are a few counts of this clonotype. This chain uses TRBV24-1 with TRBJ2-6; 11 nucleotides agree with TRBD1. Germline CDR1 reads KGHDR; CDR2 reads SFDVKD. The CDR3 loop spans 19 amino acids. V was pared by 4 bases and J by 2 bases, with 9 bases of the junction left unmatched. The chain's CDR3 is CATSDTWTGGVTGANVLTF. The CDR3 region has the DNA TGTGCCACCAGTGACACCTGGACAGGGGGCGTGACTGGGGCCAACGTCCTGACTTTC.

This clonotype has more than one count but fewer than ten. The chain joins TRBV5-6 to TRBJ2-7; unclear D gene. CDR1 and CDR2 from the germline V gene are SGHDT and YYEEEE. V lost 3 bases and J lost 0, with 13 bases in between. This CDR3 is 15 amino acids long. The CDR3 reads CASSSMTVPSYEQYF. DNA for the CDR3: TGTGCCAGCAGCTCTATGACGGTTCCCTCCTACGAGCAGTACTTC.

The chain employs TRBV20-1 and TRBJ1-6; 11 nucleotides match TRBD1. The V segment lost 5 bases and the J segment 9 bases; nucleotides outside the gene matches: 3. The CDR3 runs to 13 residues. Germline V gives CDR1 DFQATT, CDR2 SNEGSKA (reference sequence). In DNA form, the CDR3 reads TGCAGTGCTTCCGGGACAGGGGGTTCACCCCTCCACTTT. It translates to CSASGTGGSPLHF.

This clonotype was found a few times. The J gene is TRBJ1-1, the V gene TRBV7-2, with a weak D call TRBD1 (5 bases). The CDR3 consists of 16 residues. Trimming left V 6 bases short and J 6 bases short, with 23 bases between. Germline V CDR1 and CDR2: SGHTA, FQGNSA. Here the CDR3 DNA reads TGTGCCAGCAGTCCCCGACGTGCAGGAGGGGTGTCTGAAGCTTTCTTT. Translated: CASSPRRAGGVSEAFF.

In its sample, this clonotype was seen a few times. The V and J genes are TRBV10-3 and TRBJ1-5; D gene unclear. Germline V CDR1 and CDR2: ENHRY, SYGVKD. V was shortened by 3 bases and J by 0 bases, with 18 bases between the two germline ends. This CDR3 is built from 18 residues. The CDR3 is CAISEVFTALGSNQPQHF. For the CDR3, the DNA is TGTGCCATCAGTGAAGTTTTCACCGCCCTCGGTAGCAATCAGCCCCAGCATTTT.

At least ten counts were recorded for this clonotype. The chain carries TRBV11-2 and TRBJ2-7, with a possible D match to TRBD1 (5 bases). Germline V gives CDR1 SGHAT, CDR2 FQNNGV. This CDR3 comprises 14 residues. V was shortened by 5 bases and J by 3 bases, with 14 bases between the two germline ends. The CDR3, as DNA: TGTGCCAGCAGCCATTCAGGGTGGCTCTACGAGCAGTACTTC. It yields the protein CASSHSGWLYEQYF.

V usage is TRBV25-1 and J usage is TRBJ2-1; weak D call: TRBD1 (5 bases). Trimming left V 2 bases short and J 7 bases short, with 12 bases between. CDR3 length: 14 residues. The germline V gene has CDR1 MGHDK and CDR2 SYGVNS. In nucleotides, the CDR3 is TGTGCCAGCAGTGAAACAGGCCGGTGGAATGAGCAGTTCTTC. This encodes CASSETGRWNEQFF.

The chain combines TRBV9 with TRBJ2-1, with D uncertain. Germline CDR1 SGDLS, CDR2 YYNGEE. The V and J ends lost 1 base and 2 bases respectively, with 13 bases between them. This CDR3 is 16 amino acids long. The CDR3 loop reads CASSVSPQRTYNEQFF. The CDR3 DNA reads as TGTGCCAGCAGCGTAAGCCCCCAGAGAACCTACAATGAGCAGTTCTTC. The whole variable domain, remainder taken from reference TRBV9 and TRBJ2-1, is DSGVTQTPKHLITATGQRVTLRCSPRSGDLSVYWYQQSLDQGLQFLIQYYNGEERAKGNILERFSAQQFPDLHSELNLSSLELGDSALYFCASSVSPQRTYNEQFFGPGTRLTVL.

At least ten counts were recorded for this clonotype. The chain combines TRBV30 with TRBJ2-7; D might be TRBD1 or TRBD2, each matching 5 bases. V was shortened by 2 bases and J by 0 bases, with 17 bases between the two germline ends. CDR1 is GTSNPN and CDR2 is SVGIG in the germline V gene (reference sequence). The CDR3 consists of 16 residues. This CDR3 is CAWSSPGRTLSYEQYF. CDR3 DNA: TGTGCCTGGAGTTCACCGGGACGGACCCTCTCCTACGAGCAGTACTTC.

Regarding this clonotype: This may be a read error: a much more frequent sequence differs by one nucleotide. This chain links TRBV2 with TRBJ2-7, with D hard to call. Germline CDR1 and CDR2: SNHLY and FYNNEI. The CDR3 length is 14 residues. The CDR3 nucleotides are TGTGCCGGCAGTGACGACAAAGGGTTTCGGGAGCAGTACTTC. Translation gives CAGSDDKGFREQYF.